Below, one T cell receptor beta chain is given with its context. Germline assignment: CDR1 SGHTA and CDR2 FQGNSA. This CDR3 has 14 residues. The V end lost 3 bases, the J end lost 1 base, and 9 bases lay between the germline ends. Time point given: pre-treatment sample, taken before nivolumab and TIL therapy. The data were taken from a study of TIL therapy for anti-PD-1-resistant metastatic lung cancer. The libraries were made with immunoSEQ v3. TCRdb's table, derived via immunoSEQ multiplex PCR, lists solely in-frame clones and lacks some. The data contain nearly 60,000 clones, more than 60% of them singletons.

This chain connects TRBV7-2 to TRBJ2-5; D is perhaps TRBD1 or TRBD2 (5 bases each). The receptor's source is a person between 25 and 80 years old with non-small cell lung cancer. The source material was blood, sampled at baseline. The CDR3 DNA follows: TGTGCCAGCAGCTTGGGGCGGGCCCAAGAGACCCAGTACTTC. Protein product: CASSLGRAQETQYF.